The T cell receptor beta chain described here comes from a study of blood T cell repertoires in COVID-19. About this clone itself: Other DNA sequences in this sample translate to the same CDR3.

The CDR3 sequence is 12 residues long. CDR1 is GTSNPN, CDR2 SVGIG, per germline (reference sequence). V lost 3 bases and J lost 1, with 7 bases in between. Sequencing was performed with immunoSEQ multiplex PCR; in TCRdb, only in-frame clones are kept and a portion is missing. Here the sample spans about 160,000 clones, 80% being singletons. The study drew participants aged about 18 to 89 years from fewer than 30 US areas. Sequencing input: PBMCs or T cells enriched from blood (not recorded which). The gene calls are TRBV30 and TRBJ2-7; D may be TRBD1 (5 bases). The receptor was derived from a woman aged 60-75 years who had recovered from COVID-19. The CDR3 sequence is CAWRAGSYEQYF. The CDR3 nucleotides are TGTGCCTGGAGAGCAGGGTCCTACGAGCAGTACTTC.